These T cell receptor beta chains were read from a single sample in a study of blood T cell repertoires in COVID-19. Using immunoSEQ multiplex PCR, the repertoire was profiled, and TCRdb retains in-frame clones only, with some absent. The top ten clones hold roughly 3.1% of a sample with under 250,000 clones, around 90% of them seen once. The sequencing input was peripheral blood. These receptors originate from a man between 18 and 29 years old with active or convalescent COVID-19. Each CDR3 is given with its conserved first and last residue. Each record gives: CDR3 DNA, CDR3 protein, clone size, J gene, D gene, V gene. The D gene is left open where the match is weak. Size tells how often a clone was seen (once, few, many) or the class of an expanded clone, and some rows leave it out.

TGTGCCAGCAGTTATACAGGAGATTCACCCCTCCACTTT CASSYTGDSPLHF - TRBJ1-6 - TRBV6-5
TGTGCCAGCAGCCGTAGGGGCCCTAACTATGGCTACACCTTC CASSRRGPNYGYTF once TRBJ1-2 - TRBV27
TGTGCCAGTAGAGACAGAGGCTCTGGAAACACCATATATTTT CASRDRGSGNTIYF - TRBJ1-3 - TRBV19
TGCGCCAGCAGGGAGATCGCGAACACTGAAGCTTTCTTT CASREIANTEAFF few TRBJ1-1 - TRBV5-1
TGTGCCAGCAGTTTTTATAGAGCCGGGGAGCTGTTTTTT CASSFYRAGELFF - TRBJ2-2 - TRBV12-3/TRBV12-4
TGTGCCGGGTCAACAGGGGCCGAAGAGACCCAGTACTTC CAGSTGAEETQYF - TRBJ2-5 TRBD1 TRBV10-3
TGTGCCAGCAGTTACTCCCGGGACAGGGACCAGCCCCAGCATTTT CASSYSRDRDQPQHF - TRBJ1-5 TRBD1 TRBV6-5
TGCAGTGCTAGTGTAGTTGGCAAAAACATTCAGTACTTC CSASVVGKNIQYF once TRBJ2-4 - TRBV20-1
TGCGCCAGCAGGGGAGACTACGAGCAGTACTTC CASRGDYEQYF - TRBJ2-7 - TRBV10-2
TGTGCCAGCAGCCAAGTCTTCACTGGTCTCCACAATGAGCAGTTCTTC CASSQVFTGLHNEQFF - TRBJ2-1 - TRBV3-1/TRBV3-2
TGCGCCAGCAGCGTCGGGACTAGCGGATACTACGAGCAGTACTTC CASSVGTSGYYEQYF - TRBJ2-7 TRBD2 TRBV5-1
TGTGCCAGCAGCTTCCAGGGAAAAGAGACCCAGTACTTC CASSFQGKETQYF few TRBJ2-5 - TRBV7-2
TGTGCCAGCAGTGAACAGGGGAAGATATCTGAAGCTTTCTTT CASSEQGKISEAFF - TRBJ1-1 TRBD1 TRBV27
TGCAGCGTCCTCGAGGGCAGGGGTGAAGCTTTCTTT CSVLEGRGEAFF - TRBJ1-1 - TRBV29-1
TGTGCCAGCAGTTTACTCCCACTAGGCGGGGAGACCCAGTACTTC CASSLLPLGGETQYF - TRBJ2-5 - TRBV27
TGTGCCAGCAGCTTCGAACAGGGAACTGAAGCTTTCTTT CASSFEQGTEAFF - TRBJ1-1 - TRBV7-8
TGTGCCAGCAGTTACCCACCCAGGGCAGGGTGGGAGACCCAGTACTTC CASSYPPRAGWETQYF - TRBJ2-5 - TRBV6-2/TRBV6-3
TGTGCCAGTAGTTTCCTGACAGGGACCCGTACGCAAAACAATCAGCCCCAGCATTTT CASSFLTGTRTQNNQPQHF - TRBJ1-5 TRBD1 TRBV19
TGTGCCAGCAGCTTCGTAGCGGGAGCCAGCTCCTACAATGAGCAGTTCTTC CASSFVAGASSYNEQFF - TRBJ2-1 TRBD2 TRBV7-2
TGTGCCAGCAGTTTAAAGGCGGGAGTCACAGATACGCAGTATTTT CASSLKAGVTDTQYF - TRBJ2-3 TRBD2 TRBV28
TGTGCCAGCAGCGACTGGGACAGGGGGTCGTACGAGCAGTACTTC CASSDWDRGSYEQYF - TRBJ2-7 TRBD1 TRBV7-9
TGTGCCAGCAGTTTTCGCGGGCAGGTACCCTACGAGCAGTACTTC CASSFRGQVPYEQYF - TRBJ2-7 - TRBV28
TGTGCCAGCAGTCGTAAAGCCTCCACCCAAGAGACCCAGTACTTC CASSRKASTQETQYF - TRBJ2-5 - TRBV4-2
TGTGCCAGCAGCTCGGCAGGTCAAGAGACCCAGTACTTC CASSSAGQETQYF - TRBJ2-5 - TRBV5-5
TGTGCCAGCGGGAGGGTGAACACCGGGGAGCTGTTTTTT CASGRVNTGELFF few TRBJ2-2 TRBD2 TRBV9
TGTGCCAGCTCACCACGGGATCCTGGTTTTTCGGGGACTGAAGCTTTCTTT CASSPRDPGFSGTEAFF - TRBJ1-1 - TRBV18
TGCGCCAGCAGTGAGTCCCGGGACAGCCTTCCGGACACTGAAGCTTTCTTT CASSESRDSLPDTEAFF - TRBJ1-1 TRBD1 TRBV10-1
TGTGCCAGCAGCCTCGGACTAGCGCGAGGGGTGTACGAGCAGTACTTC CASSLGLARGVYEQYF - TRBJ2-7 TRBD2 TRBV7-2
TGTGCCAGCAGCTTACGGAGTAGCGGGACAGCGGACGAGCAGTACTTC CASSLRSSGTADEQYF - TRBJ2-7 - TRBV7-4
TGTGCCACCAGCCGGGACAACGGCAATCAGCCCCAGCATTTT CATSRDNGNQPQHF - TRBJ1-5 - TRBV6-2/TRBV6-3
TGTGCCAGCAGCTTAAAGGGACAGGGGGGTGAACAGTACTTC CASSLKGQGGEQYF - TRBJ2-7 TRBD1 TRBV7-3
TGTGCCAGCAGCCACAACAGGGTAGCTTTCTTT CASSHNRVAFF few TRBJ1-1 - TRBV14
TGTGCCAGCAGCTCTGTCGGGGGGGATGAGCAGTTCTTC CASSSVGGDEQFF - TRBJ2-1 TRBD2 TRBV5-4
TGTGCCAGCAGCCCCGGGACATTTTCGGGTGGCTACACCTTC CASSPGTFSGGYTF - TRBJ1-2 - TRBV3-1/TRBV3-2
TGTGCCAGCAGCCCCCGGGGCGGGACAGGGGTCCCCGGGGAGCTGTTTTTT CASSPRGGTGVPGELFF once TRBJ2-2 TRBD1 TRBV7-3
TGTGCCAGTAGTTATAACACAAACACTGAAGCTTTCTTT CASSYNTNTEAFF - TRBJ1-1 - TRBV19
TGTGCCAGCAGTAGGGGGTCCGATCAGCCCCAGCATTTT CASSRGSDQPQHF - TRBJ1-5 - TRBV6-6
TGTGCCAGCAGTTTTTTCGGGACAGGGGGGTCAGGGGCCAACGTCCTGACTTTC CASSFFGTGGSGANVLTF - TRBJ2-6 TRBD1 TRBV27
TGTGCCAGCAGTTTCCGATGGACAGGGGGCGATTCACCCCTCCACTTT CASSFRWTGGDSPLHF - TRBJ1-6 TRBD1 TRBV27
TGTGCCAGCAGCATGGGGCTACTCGACACTGAAGCTTTCTTT CASSMGLLDTEAFF - TRBJ1-1 - TRBV7-2
TGTGCCAGCAGCAAGGACAGGGGATACGAGCAGTACTTC CASSKDRGYEQYF - TRBJ2-7 TRBD1 TRBV7-9
TGCGCCAGCAGCTTGGCCCCCGGGACAGTGAACACTGAAGCTTTCTTT CASSLAPGTVNTEAFF - TRBJ1-1 TRBD1 TRBV5-1
TGTGCCACCAGTGATCACTCAGATACGCAGTATTTT CATSDHSDTQYF once TRBJ2-3 - TRBV24-1